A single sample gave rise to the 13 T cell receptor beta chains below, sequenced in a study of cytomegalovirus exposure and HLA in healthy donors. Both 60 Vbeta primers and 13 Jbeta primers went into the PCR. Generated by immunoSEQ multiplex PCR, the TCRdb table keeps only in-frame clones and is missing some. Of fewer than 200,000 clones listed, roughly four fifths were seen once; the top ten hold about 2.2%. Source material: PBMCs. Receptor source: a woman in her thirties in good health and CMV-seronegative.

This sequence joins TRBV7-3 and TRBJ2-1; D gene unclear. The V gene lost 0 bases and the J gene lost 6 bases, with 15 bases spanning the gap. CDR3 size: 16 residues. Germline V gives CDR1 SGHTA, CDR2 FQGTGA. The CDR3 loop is CASSLTSTNIANEQFF. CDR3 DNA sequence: TGTGCCAGCAGCTTAACGTCAACTAATATAGCCAATGAGCAGTTCTTC.

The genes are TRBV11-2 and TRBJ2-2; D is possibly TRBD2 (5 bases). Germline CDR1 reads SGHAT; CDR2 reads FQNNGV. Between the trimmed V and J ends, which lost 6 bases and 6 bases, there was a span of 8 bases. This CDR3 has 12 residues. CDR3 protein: CASSLEAGELFF. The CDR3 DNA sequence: TGTGCCAGCAGTTTGGAGGCCGGGGAGCTGTTTTTT.

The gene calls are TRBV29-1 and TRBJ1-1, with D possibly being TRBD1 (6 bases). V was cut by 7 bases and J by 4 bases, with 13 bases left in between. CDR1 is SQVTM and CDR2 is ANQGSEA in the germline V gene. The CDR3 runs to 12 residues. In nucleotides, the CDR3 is TGCAGCGCGGTCAGGGGTAGCACTGAAGCTTTCTTT. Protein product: CSAVRGSTEAFF.

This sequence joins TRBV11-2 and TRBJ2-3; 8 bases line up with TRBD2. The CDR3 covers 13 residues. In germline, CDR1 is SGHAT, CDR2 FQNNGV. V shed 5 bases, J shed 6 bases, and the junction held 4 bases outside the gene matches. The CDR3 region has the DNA TGTGCCAGCAGCCCCCGACTAGCGGATACGCAGTATTTT. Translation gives CASSPRLADTQYF.

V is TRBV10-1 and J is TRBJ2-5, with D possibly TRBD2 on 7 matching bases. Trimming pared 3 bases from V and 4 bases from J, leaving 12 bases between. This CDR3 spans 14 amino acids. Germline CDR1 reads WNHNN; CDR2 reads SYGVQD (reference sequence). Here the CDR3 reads CASSDSGGSETQYF. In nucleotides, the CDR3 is TGCGCCAGCAGTGACTCGGGGGGCTCAGAGACCCAGTACTTC.

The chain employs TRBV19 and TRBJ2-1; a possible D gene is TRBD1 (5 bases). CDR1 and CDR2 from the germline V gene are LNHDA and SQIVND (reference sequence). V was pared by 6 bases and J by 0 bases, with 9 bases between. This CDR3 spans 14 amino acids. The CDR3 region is CASSRQSSYNEQFF. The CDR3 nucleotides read TGTGCCAGTAGCCGACAGAGCTCCTACAATGAGCAGTTCTTC. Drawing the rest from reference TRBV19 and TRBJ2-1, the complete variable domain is DGGITQSPKYLFRKEGQNVTLSCEQNLNHDAMYWYRQDPGQGLRLIYYSQIVNDFQKGDIAEGYSVSREKKESFPLTVTSAQKNPTAFYLCASSRQSSYNEQFFGPGTRLTVL.

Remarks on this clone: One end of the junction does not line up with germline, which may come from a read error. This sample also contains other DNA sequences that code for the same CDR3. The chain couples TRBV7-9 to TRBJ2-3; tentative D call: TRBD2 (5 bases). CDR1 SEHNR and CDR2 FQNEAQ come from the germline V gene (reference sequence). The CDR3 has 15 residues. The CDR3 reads CSSRPLPGRGDTQYF. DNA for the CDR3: TGTTCCAGCAGGCCCCTTCCGGGTCGGGGAGATACGCAGTATTTT. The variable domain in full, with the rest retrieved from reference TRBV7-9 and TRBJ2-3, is DTGVSQNPRHKITKRGQNVTFRCDPISEHNRLYWYRQTLGQGPEFLTYFQNEAQLEKSRLLSDRFSAERPKGSFSTLEIQRTEQGDSAMYLCSSRPLPGRGDTQYFGPGTRLTVL.

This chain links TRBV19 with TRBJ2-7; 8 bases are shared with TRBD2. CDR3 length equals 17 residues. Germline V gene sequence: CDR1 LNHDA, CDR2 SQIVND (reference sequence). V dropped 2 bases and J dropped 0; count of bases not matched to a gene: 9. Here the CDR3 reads CASSIKASGYNSYEQYF. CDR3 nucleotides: TGTGCCAGTAGTATAAAGGCTAGCGGGTACAACTCCTACGAGCAGTACTTC.

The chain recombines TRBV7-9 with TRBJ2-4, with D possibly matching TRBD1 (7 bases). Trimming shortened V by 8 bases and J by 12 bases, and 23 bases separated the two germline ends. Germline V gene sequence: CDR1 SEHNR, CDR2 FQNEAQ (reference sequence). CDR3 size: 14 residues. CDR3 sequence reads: CASGGTGRWDSQYF. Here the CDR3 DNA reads TGTGCCAGCGGGGGAACAGGGAGGTGGGACAGTCAGTACTTC.

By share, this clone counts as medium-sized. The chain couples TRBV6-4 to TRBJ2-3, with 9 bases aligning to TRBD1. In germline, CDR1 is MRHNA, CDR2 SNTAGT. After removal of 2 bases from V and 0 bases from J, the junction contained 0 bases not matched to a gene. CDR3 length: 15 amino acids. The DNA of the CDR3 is TGTGCCAGCAGTGACGGACAGGGGAGCACAGATACGCAGTATTTT. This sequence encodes CASSDGQGSTDTQYF.

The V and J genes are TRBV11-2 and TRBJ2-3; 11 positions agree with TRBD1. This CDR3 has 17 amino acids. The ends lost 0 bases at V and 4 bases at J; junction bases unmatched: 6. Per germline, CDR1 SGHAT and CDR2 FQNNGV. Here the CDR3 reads CASSLEVGQGASDTQYF. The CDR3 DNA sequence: TGTGCCAGCAGCTTAGAGGTCGGACAGGGGGCTTCAGATACGCAGTATTTT.

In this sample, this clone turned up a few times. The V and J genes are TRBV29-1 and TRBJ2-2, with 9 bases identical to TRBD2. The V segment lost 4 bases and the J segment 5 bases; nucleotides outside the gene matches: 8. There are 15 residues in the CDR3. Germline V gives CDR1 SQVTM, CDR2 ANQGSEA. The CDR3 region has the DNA TGCAGCGTTGTGGCTAGCGGGGACTTTACCGGGGAGCTGTTTTTT. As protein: CSVVASGDFTGELFF.

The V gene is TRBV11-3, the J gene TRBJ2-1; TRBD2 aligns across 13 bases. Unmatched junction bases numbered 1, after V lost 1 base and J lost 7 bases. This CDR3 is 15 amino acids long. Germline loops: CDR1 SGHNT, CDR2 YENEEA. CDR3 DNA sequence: TGTGCCAGCAGCTTAGGGACTAGCGGGAGAAATGAGCAGTTCTTC. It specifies CASSLGTSGRNEQFF.